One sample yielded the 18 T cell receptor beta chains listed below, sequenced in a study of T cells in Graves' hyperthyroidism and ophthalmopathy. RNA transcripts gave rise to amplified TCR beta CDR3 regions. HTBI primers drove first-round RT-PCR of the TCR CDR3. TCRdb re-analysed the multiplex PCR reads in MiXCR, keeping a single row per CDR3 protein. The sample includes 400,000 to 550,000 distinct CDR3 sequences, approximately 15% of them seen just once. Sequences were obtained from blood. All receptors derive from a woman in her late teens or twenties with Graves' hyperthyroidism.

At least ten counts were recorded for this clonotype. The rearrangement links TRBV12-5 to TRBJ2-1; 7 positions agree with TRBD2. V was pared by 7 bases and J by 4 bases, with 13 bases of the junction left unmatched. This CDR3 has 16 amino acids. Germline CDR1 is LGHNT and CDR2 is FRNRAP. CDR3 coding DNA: TGTGCTAGTGCTACTCCCGAGCGGGATAGGTACAATGAGCAGTTCTTC. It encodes CASATPERDRYNEQFF.

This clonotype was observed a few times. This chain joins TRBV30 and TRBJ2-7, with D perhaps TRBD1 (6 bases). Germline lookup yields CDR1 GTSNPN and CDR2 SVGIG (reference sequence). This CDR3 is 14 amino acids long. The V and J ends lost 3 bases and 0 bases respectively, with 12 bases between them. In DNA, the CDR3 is TGTGCCTGGAGCGATACAGGGAGCTCCTACGAGCAGTACTTC. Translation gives CAWSDTGSSYEQYF.

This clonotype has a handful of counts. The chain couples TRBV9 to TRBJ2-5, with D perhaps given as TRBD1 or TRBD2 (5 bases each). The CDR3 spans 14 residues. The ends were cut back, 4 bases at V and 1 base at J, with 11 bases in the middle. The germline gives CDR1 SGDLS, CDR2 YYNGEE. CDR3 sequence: CASSSGTIQETQYF. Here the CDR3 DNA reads TGTGCCAGCAGCTCCGGGACCATCCAAGAGACCCAGTACTTC.

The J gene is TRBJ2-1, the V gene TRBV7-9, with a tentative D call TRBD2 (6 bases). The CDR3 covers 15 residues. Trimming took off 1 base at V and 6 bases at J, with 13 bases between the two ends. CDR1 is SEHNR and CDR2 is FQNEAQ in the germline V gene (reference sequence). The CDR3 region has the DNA TGTGCCAGCAGCTTAGGAGGAGCAGCGGGCAATGAGCAGTTCTTC. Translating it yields CASSLGGAAGNEQFF.

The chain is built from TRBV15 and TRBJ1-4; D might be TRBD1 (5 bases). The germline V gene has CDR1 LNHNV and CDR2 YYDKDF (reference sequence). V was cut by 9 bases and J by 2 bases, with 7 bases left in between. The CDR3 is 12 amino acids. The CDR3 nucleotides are TGTGCCACGGGGCGGACTAATGAAAAACTGTTTTTT. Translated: CATGRTNEKLFF.

The CDR3 spells CASSLGPPGGGSEQYF. For the CDR3, the DNA is TGTGCCAGCAGTTTAGGGCCCCCAGGGGGTGGGAGCGAGCAGTACTTC. The rearrangement links TRBV12-3 or TRBV12-4 to TRBJ2-7, with 7 bases that match TRBD1. There are 16 residues in the CDR3. J gave up 6 bases and V 1 base, and 12 bases lay outside the gene matches.

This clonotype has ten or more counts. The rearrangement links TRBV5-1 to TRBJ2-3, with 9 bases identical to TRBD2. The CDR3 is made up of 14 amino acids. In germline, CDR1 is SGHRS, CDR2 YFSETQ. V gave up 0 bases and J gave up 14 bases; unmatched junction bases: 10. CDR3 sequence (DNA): TGCGCCAGCAGCTTGGCGCAGCGGGAGGATCTCGGGTATTTT. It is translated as CASSLAQREDLGYF.

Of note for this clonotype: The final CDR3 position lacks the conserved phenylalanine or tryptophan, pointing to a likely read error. The CDR3 spells CASSPDRSQETQYS. CDR3 bases: TGTGCTAGCAGCCCGGACAGATCCCAAGAGACCCAGTACTCC. The chain has TRBV27 and TRBJ2-5; D is perhaps TRBD1 (6 bases). Germline loops: CDR1 MNHEY, CDR2 SMNVEV (reference sequence). The CDR3 runs 14 residues.

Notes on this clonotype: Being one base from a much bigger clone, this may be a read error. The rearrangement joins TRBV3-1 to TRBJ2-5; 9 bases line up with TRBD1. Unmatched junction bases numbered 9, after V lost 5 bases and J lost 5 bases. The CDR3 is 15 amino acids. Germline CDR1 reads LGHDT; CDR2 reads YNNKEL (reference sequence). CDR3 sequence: CASSYSGQGSETQYF. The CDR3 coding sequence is TGTGCCAGCAGCTATTCGGGACAGGGTAGTGAGACCCAGTACTTC.

CDR3 in DNA: TGCAGTGCGAGGGGGGATTCCTATAATTCACCCCTCCACTTT. Translation: CSARGDSYNSPLHF. V usage is TRBV20-1 and J usage is TRBJ1-6, with a tentative D call TRBD1 (6 bases). Germline V gene data show CDR1 as DFQATT and CDR2 as SNEGSKA (reference sequence). This CDR3 region has 14 residues. The V and J ends lost 6 bases and 1 base respectively, with 10 bases between them.

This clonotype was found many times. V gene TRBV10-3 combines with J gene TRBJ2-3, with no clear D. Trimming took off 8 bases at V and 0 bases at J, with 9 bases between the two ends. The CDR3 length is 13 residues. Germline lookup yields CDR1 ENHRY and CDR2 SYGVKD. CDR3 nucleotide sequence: TGTGCCATCCGGCCTTCTAGCACAGATACGCAGTATTTT. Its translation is CAIRPSSTDTQYF.

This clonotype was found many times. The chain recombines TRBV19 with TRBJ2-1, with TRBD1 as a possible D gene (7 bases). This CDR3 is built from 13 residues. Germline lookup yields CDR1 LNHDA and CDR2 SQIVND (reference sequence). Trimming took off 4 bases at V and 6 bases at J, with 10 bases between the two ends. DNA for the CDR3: TGTGCCAGTAGTACCCAGGGGGGCAATGAGCAGTTCTTC. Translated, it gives CASSTQGGNEQFF.

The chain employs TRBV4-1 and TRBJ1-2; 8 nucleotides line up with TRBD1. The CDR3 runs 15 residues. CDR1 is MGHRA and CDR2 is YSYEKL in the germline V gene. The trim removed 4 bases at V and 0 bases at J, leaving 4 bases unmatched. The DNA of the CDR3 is TGCGCCAGCAGCCCAGTACAGGGGGCTAACTATGGCTACACCTTC. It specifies CASSPVQGANYGYTF.

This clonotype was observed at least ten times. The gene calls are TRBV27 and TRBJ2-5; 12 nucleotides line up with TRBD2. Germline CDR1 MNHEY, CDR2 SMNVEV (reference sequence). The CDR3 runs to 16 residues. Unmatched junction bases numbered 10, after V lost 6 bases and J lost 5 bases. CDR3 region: CASSQLAGGSFETQYF. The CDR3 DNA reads TGTGCCAGCAGCCAACTAGCGGGAGGTTCCTTTGAGACCCAGTACTTC.

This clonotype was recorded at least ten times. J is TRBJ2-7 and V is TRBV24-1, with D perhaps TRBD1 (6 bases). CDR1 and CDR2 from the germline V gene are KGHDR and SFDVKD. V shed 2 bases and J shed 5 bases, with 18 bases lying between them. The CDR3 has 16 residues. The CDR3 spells CATSDSRQERMNEQYF. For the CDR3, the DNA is TGTGCCACCAGTGATTCCCGACAGGAGAGAATGAACGAGCAGTACTTC.

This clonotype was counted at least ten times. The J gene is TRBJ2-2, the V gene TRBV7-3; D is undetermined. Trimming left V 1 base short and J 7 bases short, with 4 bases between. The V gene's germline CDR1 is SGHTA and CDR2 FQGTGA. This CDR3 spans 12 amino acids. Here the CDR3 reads CASSLNSGELFF. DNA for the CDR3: TGTGCCAGCAGCTTAAATAGCGGGGAGCTGTTTTTT.

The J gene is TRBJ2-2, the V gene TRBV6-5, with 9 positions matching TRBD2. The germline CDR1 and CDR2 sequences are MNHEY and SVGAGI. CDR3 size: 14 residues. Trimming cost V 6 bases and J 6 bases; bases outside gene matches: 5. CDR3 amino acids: CASRLAGVAGELFF. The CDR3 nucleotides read TGTGCCAGCAGATTAGCGGGAGTCGCCGGGGAGCTGTTTTTT.

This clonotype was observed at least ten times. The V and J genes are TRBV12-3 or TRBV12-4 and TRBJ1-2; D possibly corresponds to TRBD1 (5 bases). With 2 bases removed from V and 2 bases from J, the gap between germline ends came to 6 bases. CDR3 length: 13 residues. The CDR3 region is CASSLNRNYGYTF. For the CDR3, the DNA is TGTGCCAGCAGTTTAAACAGGAACTATGGCTACACCTTC.